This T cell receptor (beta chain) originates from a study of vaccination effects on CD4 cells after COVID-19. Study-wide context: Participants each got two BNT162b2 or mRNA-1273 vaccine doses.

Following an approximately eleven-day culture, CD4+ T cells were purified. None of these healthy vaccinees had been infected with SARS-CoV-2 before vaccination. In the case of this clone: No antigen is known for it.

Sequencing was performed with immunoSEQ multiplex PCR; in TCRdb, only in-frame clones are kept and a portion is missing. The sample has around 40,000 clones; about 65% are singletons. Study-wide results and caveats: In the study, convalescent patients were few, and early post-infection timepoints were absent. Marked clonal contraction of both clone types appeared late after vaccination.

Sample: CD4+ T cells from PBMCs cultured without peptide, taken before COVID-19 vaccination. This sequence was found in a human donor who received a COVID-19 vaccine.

DNA for the CDR3: TGCAGCTACGGGGGGGGGAATGAGCAGTTCTTC. It codes for CSYGGGNEQFF. The chain employs TRBV29-1 and TRBJ2-1; 8 nucleotides align to TRBD2. Germline V gives CDR1 SQVTM, CDR2 ANQGSEA. The CDR3 runs to 11 residues. The V segment lost 8 bases and the J segment 7 bases; nucleotides outside the gene matches: 4.